This TCR beta chain was obtained from a study of radiotherapy plus CTLA-4 blockade in lung cancer. Study-level background: Among patients, over 15% showed objective responses, and roughly 30% had disease control.

Data came from immunoSEQ multiplex PCR; TCRdb stores just in-frame clones and leaves some out. Here the sample spans 25,000 to 35,000 clones, approximately 78% being singletons. CTLA-4 blockade using ipilimumab, together with focal radiation, was received by patients with chemo-refractory metastatic non-small-cell lung cancer. Study-wide results and limits: In blood, early T cell clone dynamics reportedly predicted response best, together with interferon-beta. Expansion in blood of tumor-derived TCR clones was seen after radiotherapy plus ipilimumab.

Germline CDR1 is MNHEY and CDR2 is SMNVEV (reference sequence). The CDR3 is 15 residues long, counting both termini. In regard to this clone: What it binds is unknown. Because the CDR3's place on the DNA is in doubt, the DNA is left out and the CDR3 is given as listed by TCRdb.

This sequence joins TRBV27 and TRBJ1-5; the table's D call TRBD1 went unverified against the DNA. Specimen: peripheral blood, collected from a patient treated with radiotherapy plus ipilimumab. This receptor was identified in a human donor with non-small cell lung cancer that progressed on radiotherapy plus ipilimumab. CDR3 region: CASSPGTGGAAPAFF.